A selection of T cell receptor beta chains follows, all from one sample in a study of Ad26.COV2.S vaccination and SARS-CoV-2 variants. Clones were sequenced by immunoSEQ multiplex PCR, and TCRdb holds only the in-frame ones, with some missing. Of 350,000 to 500,000 clones detected, around 89% appear once; the ten largest clones hold around 3.6%. Sequenced material: peripheral blood, taken in a trial of Ad26.COV2.S vaccine versus placebo. The receptors derive from a person between 18 and 65 years old who received the Ad26.COV2.S COVID-19 vaccine or a placebo. CDR3s include the opening cysteine and the closing phenylalanine or tryptophan. The D gene is left open where the match is weak. Expanded clones get a size class; other rows say once, few or many, or leave the size out.

TRBD1 TRBJ2-7 NA TRBV19 TGTGCCAGTAGTATGGGACAGGGCGGCTACGAGCAGTACTTC CASSMGQGGYEQYF
TRBD1 TRBJ2-1 NA TRBV12-3/TRBV12-4 TGTGCCAGCAGTCGGCAGGGGGAGAATGAGCAGTTCTTC CASSRQGENEQFF
TRBD1 TRBJ2-3 NA TRBV19 TGTGCCAGTAGTCCTCCTCGACAGGGAGATACGCAGTATTTT CASSPPRQGDTQYF
NA TRBJ1-3 NA TRBV24-1 TGTGCCACCAGTGCGACCTCTGGAAATACCATATATTTT CATSATSGNTIYF
NA TRBJ2-1 NA TRBV7-2 TGTGCCAGCAGCCCCCGCACACGGCTCGGTGAGCAGTTCTTC CASSPRTRLGEQFF
TRBD1 TRBJ1-3 NA TRBV6-5 TGTGCCAGCAGAGCGGGAGGACAGGGCGGAAACACCATATATTTT CASRAGGQGGNTIYF
NA TRBJ1-6 once TRBV13 TGTGCCAGCAGCTTAGGATTTAGGGGGGGGTATAATTCACCCCTCCACTTT CASSLGFRGGYNSPLHF
NA TRBJ2-5 once TRBV6-2/TRBV6-3 TGTGCCAGCAGTTACTCGAATTGGAAGCTACCCCAAGAAGAGACCCAGTACTTC CASSYSNWKLPQEETQYF
NA TRBJ2-7 once TRBV6-2/TRBV6-3 TGTGCCAGCAGTTACTCGATTAAATACGAGCAGTACTTC CASSYSIKYEQYF
TRBD2 TRBJ2-5 NA TRBV11-3 TGTGCCAGCAGCACGCGGACTAGCGGGGGGTTGGAGACCCAGTACTTC CASSTRTSGGLETQYF
NA TRBJ2-1 NA TRBV5-6 TGTGCCAGCAGCTTGAAGGGACGGGGAAAGCAGTTCTTC CASSLKGRGKQFF
NA TRBJ2-6 NA TRBV6-2/TRBV6-3 TGTGCCAGCAGTTACTCCGGAGGGTACAGGGAGAGCTTCTCTGGGGCCAACGTCCTGACTTTC CASSYSGGYRESFSGANVLTF
NA TRBJ2-4 NA TRBV18 TGTGCCAGCTCCCTAAGTGGTGGGGCAGAAAACATTCAGTACTTC CASSLSGGAENIQYF
NA TRBJ2-3 NA TRBV19 TGTGCCAGTGGTCATAGCACAGATACGCAGTATTTT CASGHSTDTQYF
NA TRBJ1-1 few TRBV4-2 TGTGCCAGCAGCTTAACCCTTCTGAACACTGAAGCTTTCTTT CASSLTLLNTEAFF
NA TRBJ2-5 NA TRBV28 TGTGCCAGCAGTCCCCCAGGAGGGGGGGAAGAGACCCAGTACTTC CASSPPGGGEETQYF
NA TRBJ1-5 NA TRBV28 TGTGCCAGCAGCCGTAAGGTCGACAGCGGGGGGTTCAAGCCCCAGCATTTT CASSRKVDSGGFKPQHF
TRBD2 TRBJ2-5 NA TRBV7-6 TGTGCCAGCAGCTTAGCGATAGCGGGGAGGGCTCGGGAGACCCAGTACTTC CASSLAIAGRARETQYF
NA TRBJ2-5 NA TRBV28 TGTGCCAGCAGAGATACAGGGATGGAGACCCAGTACTTC CASRDTGMETQYF
TRBD1 TRBJ2-1 NA TRBV5-4 TGTGCCAGCAGCTTGTGGGACAGGGGTTTTGATCGGGTTGATGAGCAGTTCTTC CASSLWDRGFDRVDEQFF
TRBD1 TRBJ2-2 NA TRBV7-6 TGTGCCAGCAGCTTCCAGGGGGCTAGGGGCGGGGAGCTGTTTTTT CASSFQGARGGELFF
TRBD2 TRBJ2-5 NA TRBV5-1 TGCGCCAGCAGCTCCCCGACTAGCGGGGGGTTCCAAGAGACCCAGTACTTC CASSSPTSGGFQETQYF
NA TRBJ1-2 NA TRBV7-8 TGTGCCAGCAGTCAGACCAGACAGAACTATGGCTACACCTTC CASSQTRQNYGYTF
NA TRBJ1-1 NA TRBV4-1 TGCGCCAGCAGCCAAGGTTACACTGAAGCTTTCTTT CASSQGYTEAFF
TRBD1 TRBJ2-7 NA TRBV6-5 TGTGCCAGCAGTTTTGGACAGGGGAGTTACTACGAGCAGTACTTC CASSFGQGSYYEQYF
TRBD1 TRBJ2-7 NA TRBV9 TGTGCCAGCAGCCAAAGCTTGGACAGGGGATCCCACGAGCAGTACTTC CASSQSLDRGSHEQYF
NA TRBJ1-2 NA TRBV3-1/TRBV3-2 TGTGCCAGCAGCCAAGGTCCAGGGGCGAACTATGGCTACACCTTC CASSQGPGANYGYTF
TRBD1 TRBJ1-4 NA TRBV5-5 TGTGCCAGCAGCCAGACAGGGGCGGATGAAAAACTGTTTTTT CASSQTGADEKLFF
TRBD1 TRBJ1-4 NA TRBV5-5 TGTGCCAGCAGACCGGGACAGGGGCGATCAACTAATGAAAAACTGTTTTTT CASRPGQGRSTNEKLFF
NA TRBJ2-2 NA TRBV5-6 TGTGCCAGCAGCACCGACAGGAGGAACACCGGGGAGCTGTTTTTT CASSTDRRNTGELFF
NA TRBJ2-5 few TRBV5-4 TGTGCCAGCAGCTTGGACCGCAGGCCTGCTTCTTCCCAAGAGACCCAGTACTTC CASSLDRRPASSQETQYF
TRBD1 TRBJ2-2 NA TRBV5-1 TGCGCCAGCAGTCCTCTCGGGACAGGAACCACCGGGGAGCTGTTTTTT CASSPLGTGTTGELFF
TRBD1 TRBJ2-5 NA TRBV7-8 TGTGCCAGCAGCTTAAGGGGGCTTGGAGAGACCCAGTACTTC CASSLRGLGETQYF
NA TRBJ2-7 NA TRBV21-1 TGTGCCAGCAGCAAAGAGTCCGCAGGGGGCTACGAGCAGTACTTC CASSKESAGGYEQYF
TRBD2 TRBJ2-2 NA TRBV7-2 TGTGCCAGCAGCTCAGCGGGGGGGCCGAACACCGGGGAGCTGTTTTTT CASSSAGGPNTGELFF
NA TRBJ2-5 NA TRBV15 TGTGCCACCAGCAGATTCGGTTTCGAGACCCAGTACTTC CATSRFGFETQYF
TRBD1 TRBJ2-3 NA TRBV29-1 TGCAGCGACCGACAGGGAACGGCCTCGCAGTATTTT CSDRQGTASQYF
NA TRBJ1-6 NA TRBV28 TGTGCCAGCAGAACTACTGGGGTGAATTCACCCCTCCACTTT CASRTTGVNSPLHF
TRBD1 TRBJ2-1 NA TRBV4-1 TGCGCCAGCAGCCAGACAGGGGCCTACGAGCAGTTCTTC CASSQTGAYEQFF
TRBD1 TRBJ1-2 few TRBV28 TGTGCCAGCAGTTTCCCCGCCGGGACAGGGGCTGGCTACACCTTC CASSFPAGTGAGYTF
TRBD1 TRBJ2-7 once TRBV13 TGTGCCAGCAGCTTATTCCGGACAGGCAAGGGCTCCTACGAGCAGTACTTC CASSLFRTGKGSYEQYF
TRBD1 TRBJ2-7 few TRBV7-2 TGTGCCAGCAGCTTGAGACAGGGGCCCACCTACGAGCAGTACTTC CASSLRQGPTYEQYF
TRBD1 TRBJ1-4 NA TRBV4-3 TGCGCCAGCAGCCTGGACAGGGAACTTTTTAATGAAAAACTGTTTTTT CASSLDRELFNEKLFF
NA TRBJ2-5 NA TRBV5-6 TGTGCCAGCAGCGCGGGACAGCAAGAGACCCAGTACTTC CASSAGQQETQYF
TRBD1 TRBJ2-3 NA TRBV5-6 TGTGCCAGCAGCTACACAGGGGGTCCCCCAGATACGCAGTATTTT CASSYTGGPPDTQYF
NA TRBJ1-2 NA TRBV6-2/TRBV6-3 TGTGCCAGCAGTTCGTCTCCGGGACACCAATATGGCTACACCTTC CASSSSPGHQYGYTF
NA TRBJ2-1 NA TRBV6-5 TGTGCCAGCAGTTGGTTTAAGAGCTCCTACAATGAGCAGTTCTTC CASSWFKSSYNEQFF
TRBD1 TRBJ1-6 NA TRBV29-1 TGCAGCGTTGCTGGGACAGGGGATTCACCCCTCCACTTT CSVAGTGDSPLHF
NA TRBJ1-6 NA TRBV3-1/TRBV3-2 TGTGCCAGCAAAGGACCAAATTCACCCCTCCACTTT CASKGPNSPLHF
NA TRBJ2-2 NA TRBV28 TGTGCCAGCAGTTTTAGGGGGATCACCGGGGAGCTGTTTTTT CASSFRGITGELFF
NA TRBJ2-5 NA TRBV5-1 TGCGCCAGCAGCCCCACAACAGGGAGGTTACAAGAGACCCAGTACTTC CASSPTTGRLQETQYF
TRBD1 TRBJ1-5 once TRBV30 TGTGCCTGGAGCCGACAGGGGGCGTCCAATCAGCCCCAGCATTTT CAWSRQGASNQPQHF
TRBD1 TRBJ2-1 NA TRBV7-2 TGTGCCAGCAGGCCGGGACAGGGCTTGAATGAGCAGTTCTTC CASRPGQGLNEQFF
NA TRBJ1-3 few TRBV28 TGTGCCAGCAGTTTCATACTGAGCTCTGGAAACACCATATATTTT CASSFILSSGNTIYF